The entry below describes one TCR beta chain. The CDR3 totals 13 residues. Germline V gene data show CDR1 as SGDLS and CDR2 as YYNGEE. Between the trimmed V and J ends, which lost 4 bases and 5 bases, there was a span of 12 bases. Authors' analysis steps: Reference gene primer amplification gave estimated nucleated cell counts. Measured with immunoSEQ multiplex PCR; TCRdb has only the in-frame clones, and not every one. Clone size and the V and J calls come from that table; the DNA yielded D and trimming. The table lists over 110,000 clones, 88% of them singletons. This sample was included in a study of blood T cell repertoires in COVID-19. In the study overall: Material from acute and convalescent COVID-19 was sourced from the United States, Italy and Spain. T cells, B-cell-depleted T cells, or PBMCs supplied cDNA or gDNA.

Sample: peripheral blood. The chain couples TRBV9 to TRBJ2-5; maybe TRBD1 (6 bases). The receptor was isolated from a woman between 50 and 59 years old with acute or convalescent COVID-19. The CDR3 loop is CASSSGTIETQYF. DNA for the CDR3: TGTGCCAGCAGCTCTGGGACAATTGAGACCCAGTACTTC.